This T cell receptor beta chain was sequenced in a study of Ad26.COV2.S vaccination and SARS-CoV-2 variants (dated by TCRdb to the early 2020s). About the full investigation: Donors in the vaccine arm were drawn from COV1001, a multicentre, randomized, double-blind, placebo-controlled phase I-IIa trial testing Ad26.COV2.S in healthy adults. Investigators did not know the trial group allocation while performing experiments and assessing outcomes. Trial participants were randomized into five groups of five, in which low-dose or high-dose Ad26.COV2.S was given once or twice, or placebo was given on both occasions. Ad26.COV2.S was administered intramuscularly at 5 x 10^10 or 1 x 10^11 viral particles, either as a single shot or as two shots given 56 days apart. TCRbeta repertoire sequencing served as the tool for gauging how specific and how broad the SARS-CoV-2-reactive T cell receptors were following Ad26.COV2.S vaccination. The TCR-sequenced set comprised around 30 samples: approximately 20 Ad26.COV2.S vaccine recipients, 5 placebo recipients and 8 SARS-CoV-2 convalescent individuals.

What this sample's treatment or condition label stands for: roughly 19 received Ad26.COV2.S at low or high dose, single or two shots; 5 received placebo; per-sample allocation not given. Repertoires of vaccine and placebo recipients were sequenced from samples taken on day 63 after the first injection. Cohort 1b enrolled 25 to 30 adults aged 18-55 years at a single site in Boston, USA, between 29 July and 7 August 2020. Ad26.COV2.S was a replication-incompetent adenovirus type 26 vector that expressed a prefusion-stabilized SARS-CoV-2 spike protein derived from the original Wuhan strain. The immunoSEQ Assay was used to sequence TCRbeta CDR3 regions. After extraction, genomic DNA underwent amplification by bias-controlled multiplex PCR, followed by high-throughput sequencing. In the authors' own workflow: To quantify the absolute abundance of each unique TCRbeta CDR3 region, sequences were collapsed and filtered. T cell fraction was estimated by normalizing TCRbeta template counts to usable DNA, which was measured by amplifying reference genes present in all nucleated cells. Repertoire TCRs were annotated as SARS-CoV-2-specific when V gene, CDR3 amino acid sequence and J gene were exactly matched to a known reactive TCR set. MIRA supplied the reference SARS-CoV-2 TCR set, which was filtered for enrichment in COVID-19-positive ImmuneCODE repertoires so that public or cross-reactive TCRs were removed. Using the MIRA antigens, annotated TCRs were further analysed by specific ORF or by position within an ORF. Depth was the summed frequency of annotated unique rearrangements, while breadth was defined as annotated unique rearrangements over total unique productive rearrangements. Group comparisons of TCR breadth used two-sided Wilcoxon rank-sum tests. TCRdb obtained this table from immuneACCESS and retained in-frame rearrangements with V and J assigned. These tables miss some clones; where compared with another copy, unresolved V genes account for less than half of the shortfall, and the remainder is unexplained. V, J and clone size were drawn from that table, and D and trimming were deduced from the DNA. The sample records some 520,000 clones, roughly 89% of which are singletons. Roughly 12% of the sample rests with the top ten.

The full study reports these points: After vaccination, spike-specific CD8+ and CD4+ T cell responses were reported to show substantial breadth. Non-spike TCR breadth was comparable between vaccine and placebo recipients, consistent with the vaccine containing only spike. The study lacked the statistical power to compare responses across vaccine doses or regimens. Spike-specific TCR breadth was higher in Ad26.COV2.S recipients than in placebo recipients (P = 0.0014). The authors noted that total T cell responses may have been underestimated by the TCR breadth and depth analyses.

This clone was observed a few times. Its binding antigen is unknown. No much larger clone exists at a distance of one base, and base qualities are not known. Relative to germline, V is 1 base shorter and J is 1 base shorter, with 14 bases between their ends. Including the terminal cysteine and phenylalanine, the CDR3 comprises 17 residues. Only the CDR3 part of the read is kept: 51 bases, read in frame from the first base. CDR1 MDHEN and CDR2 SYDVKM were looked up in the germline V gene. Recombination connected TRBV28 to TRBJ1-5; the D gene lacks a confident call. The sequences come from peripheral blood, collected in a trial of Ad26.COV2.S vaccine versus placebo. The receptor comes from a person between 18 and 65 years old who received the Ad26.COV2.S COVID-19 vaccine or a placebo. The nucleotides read TGTGCCAGCAGTTTATTTGGCCTGGACGCCAGCAATCAGCCCCAGCATTTT. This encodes CASSLFGLDASNQPQHF.